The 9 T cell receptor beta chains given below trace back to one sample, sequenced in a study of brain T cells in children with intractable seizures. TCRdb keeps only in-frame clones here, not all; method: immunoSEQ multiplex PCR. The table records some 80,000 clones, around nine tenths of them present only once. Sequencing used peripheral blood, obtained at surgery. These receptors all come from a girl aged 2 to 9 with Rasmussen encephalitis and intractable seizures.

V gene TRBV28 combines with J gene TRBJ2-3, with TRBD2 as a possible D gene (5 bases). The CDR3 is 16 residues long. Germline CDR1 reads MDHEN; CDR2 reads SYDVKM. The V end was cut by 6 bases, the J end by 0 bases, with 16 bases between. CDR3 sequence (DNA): TGTGCCAGCAGCGTCCCCACTAGACCTAGCACAGATACGCAGTATTTT. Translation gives CASSVPTRPSTDTQYF.

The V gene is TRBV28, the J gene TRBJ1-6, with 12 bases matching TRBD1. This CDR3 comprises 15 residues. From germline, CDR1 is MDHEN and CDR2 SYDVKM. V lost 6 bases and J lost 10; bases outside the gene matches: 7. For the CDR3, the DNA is TGTGCCAGCAGCCGCGGGACAGGGGGCAGGTCACCCCTCCACTTT. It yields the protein CASSRGTGGRSPLHF.

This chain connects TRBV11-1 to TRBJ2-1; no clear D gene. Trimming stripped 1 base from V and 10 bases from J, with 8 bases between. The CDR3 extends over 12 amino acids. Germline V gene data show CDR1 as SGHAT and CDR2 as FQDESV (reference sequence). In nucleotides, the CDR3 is TGTGCCAGCAGCTTAGACCGCTTCGAGCAGTTCTTC. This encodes CASSLDRFEQFF.

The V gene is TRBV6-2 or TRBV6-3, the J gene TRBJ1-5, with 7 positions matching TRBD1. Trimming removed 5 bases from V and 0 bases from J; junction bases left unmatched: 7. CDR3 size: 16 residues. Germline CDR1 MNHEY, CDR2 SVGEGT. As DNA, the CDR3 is TGTGCCAGCAGTGCCGGGACAGCTTATAGCAATCAGCCCCAGCATTTT. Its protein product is CASSAGTAYSNQPQHF.

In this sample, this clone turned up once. The CDR3 loop is CASSPRVYNSPLHF. The CDR3 DNA reads TGTGCCAGCAGCCCCAGGGTCTATAATTCACCCCTCCACTTT. The chain uses TRBV6-5 and TRBJ1-6; D might be TRBD1 (5 bases). In germline, CDR1 is MNHEY, CDR2 SVGAGI. V was clipped by 6 bases and J by 3 bases, with 9 bases between them. There are 14 residues in the CDR3.

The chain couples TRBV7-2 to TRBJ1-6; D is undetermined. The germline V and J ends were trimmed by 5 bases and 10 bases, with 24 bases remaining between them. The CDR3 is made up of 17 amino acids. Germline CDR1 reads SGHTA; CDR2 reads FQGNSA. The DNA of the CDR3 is TGTGCCAGCAGCCCGTCTAAGTATGGAGCTATCGGGTCACCCCTCCACTTT. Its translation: CASSPSKYGAIGSPLHF.

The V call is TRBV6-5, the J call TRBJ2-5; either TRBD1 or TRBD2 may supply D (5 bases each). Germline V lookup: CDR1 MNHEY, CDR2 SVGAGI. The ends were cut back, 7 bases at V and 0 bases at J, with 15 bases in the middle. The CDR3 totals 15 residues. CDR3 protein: CASKGTGLYQETQYF. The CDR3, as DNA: TGTGCCAGCAAGGGGACCGGTCTGTACCAAGAGACCCAGTACTTC.

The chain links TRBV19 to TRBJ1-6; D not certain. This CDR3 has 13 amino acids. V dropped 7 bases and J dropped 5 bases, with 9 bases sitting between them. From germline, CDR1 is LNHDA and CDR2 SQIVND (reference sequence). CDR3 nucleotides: TGTGCCAGTACATTGAGACATAATTCACCCCTCCACTTT. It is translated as CASTLRHNSPLHF.

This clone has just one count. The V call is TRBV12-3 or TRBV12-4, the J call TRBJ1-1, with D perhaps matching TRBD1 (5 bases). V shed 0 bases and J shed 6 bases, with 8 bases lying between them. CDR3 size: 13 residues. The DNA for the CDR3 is TGTGCCAGCAGTTTAGCGGGGGTAGCTGAAGCTTTCTTT. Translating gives CASSLAGVAEAFF.